The 20 T cell receptor beta chains in this list originate from one sample, sequenced in a study of blood T cell repertoires in COVID-19. Using immunoSEQ multiplex PCR, the repertoire was profiled, and TCRdb retains in-frame clones only, with some absent. This sample has some 200,000 clones, with roughly nine tenths found just once. The material sequenced was peripheral blood. The receptor set was obtained from a woman aged 55-70 years with COVID-19, enrolled during active disease.

The rearrangement uses TRBV5-4 and TRBJ1-2, with 10 bases lining up with TRBD1. Unmatched junction bases numbered 7, after V lost 1 base and J lost 7 bases. CDR1 and CDR2 (germline): SGHNT, YYREEE (reference sequence). This CDR3 has 15 amino acids. This CDR3 reads CASSLPGTGVSGYTF. Written as DNA, the CDR3 is TGTGCCAGCAGCTTGCCTGGGACAGGGGTATCTGGCTACACCTTC.

The rearrangement joins TRBV21-1 to TRBJ2-3; TRBD2 reflects the table's D call only, with no check against the DNA. TRBV21-1 is a documented pseudogene. This CDR3 spans 16 amino acids. In DNA, the CDR3 is TGTGCCAGCAGCAAAGATAAAGGAGGCGCCACAGATACGCAGTATTTT. This gives the protein CASSKDKGGATDTQYF.

This chain links TRBV29-1 with TRBJ2-3; 8 nucleotides line up with TRBD2. CDR1 and CDR2 (germline): SQVTM, ANQGSEA. The V gene end was trimmed by 6 bases and the J gene end by 0 bases; junction bases not matched to a gene: 2. The CDR3 covers 13 residues. CDR3: CSVQRGSTDTQYF. For the CDR3, the DNA is TGCAGCGTCCAGCGGGGGAGCACAGATACGCAGTATTTT.

The rearrangement joins TRBV7-2 to TRBJ2-1; TRBD1 aligns across 8 bases. The CDR3 totals 15 residues. CDR1 is SGHTA and CDR2 is FQGNSA in the germline V gene. The V segment lost 6 bases and the J segment 4 bases; nucleotides outside the gene matches: 8. The CDR3 region is CASSFVTGEYNEQFF. In nucleotides, the CDR3 is TGTGCCAGCAGTTTCGTGACAGGGGAATACAATGAGCAGTTCTTC.

The rearrangement uses TRBV6-5 and TRBJ2-6; 7 bases are a match to TRBD1. The junction had 2 bases not matched to a gene; V was cut back by 6 bases and J by 3 bases. CDR1 and CDR2 (germline): MNHEY, SVGAGI. This CDR3 has 14 residues. In DNA form, the CDR3 reads TGTGCCAGCAGCTACAGGGGTGGGGCCAACGTCCTGACTTTC. Residues: CASSYRGGANVLTF.

For the CDR3, the DNA is TGTGCCAGTAAAGGGGTTGGCAATGAGCAGTTCTTC. As protein: CASKGVGNEQFF. The rearrangement links TRBV19 to TRBJ2-1, with D perhaps matching TRBD1 (5 bases). Germline values: CDR1 LNHDA, CDR2 SQIVND (reference sequence). This CDR3 has 12 residues. Trimming took 7 bases from V and 6 from J, leaving 10 bases between them.

The chain carries TRBV15 and TRBJ1-5, with 8 positions matching TRBD1. Germline values: CDR1 LNHNV, CDR2 YYDKDF (reference sequence). V trimming: 5 bases; J trimming: 7 bases; junction bases outside the gene matches: 10. This CDR3 region has 15 residues. The CDR3 sequence is CATSASGGAGQPQHF. Written as DNA, the CDR3 is TGTGCCACCAGCGCTTCAGGGGGCGCGGGGCAGCCCCAGCATTTT.

V gene TRBV4-3 combines with J gene TRBJ1-2; D is unclear. The CDR3 runs 15 residues. CDR1 and CDR2 from the germline V gene are LGHNA and YSLEER. V dropped 0 bases and J dropped 5 bases, with 13 bases sitting between them. The CDR3 region has the DNA TGCGCCAGCAGCCAAGAAACCCTTGCGGGGTATGGCTACACCTTC. Its translation is CASSQETLAGYGYTF.

The table lists this clone with a count of one. The chain couples TRBV5-4 to TRBJ1-2; 9 positions match TRBD1. With 4 bases clipped from V and 8 bases from J, the junction kept 9 bases outside the gene matches. CDR3 length: 14 residues. The germline gives CDR1 SGHNT, CDR2 YYREEE (reference sequence). The CDR3 bases are TGTGCCAGCAGCCCGACACAGGGGGCCAAGGGCTACACCTTC. The encoded protein is CASSPTQGAKGYTF.

Only one count was recorded for this clone. V and J are TRBV12-3 or TRBV12-4 and TRBJ1-1; D might be TRBD1 (5 bases). Trimming left V 2 bases short and J 4 bases short, with 8 bases between. This CDR3 has 13 amino acids. The CDR3 loop reads CASSLRRGTEAFF. CDR3 coding DNA: TGTGCCAGCAGTTTAAGGAGGGGCACTGAAGCTTTCTTT.

The chain carries TRBV4-3 and TRBJ1-4; TRBD1 matches 7 bases. Trimming took 4 bases from V and 3 from J; bases not matched to a gene: 11. CDR3 length equals 17 residues. Germline loops: CDR1 LGHNA, CDR2 YSLEER. The CDR3 DNA follows: TGCGCCAGCAGCCTAAACGCGTGGGGACAGCCTAATGAAAAACTGTTTTTT. Its protein is CASSLNAWGQPNEKLFF.

CDR3 residues: CASSLRHYNEQFF. As DNA, the CDR3 is TGTGCCAGCAGTTTAAGACATTACAATGAGCAGTTCTTC. The chain links TRBV12-3 or TRBV12-4 to TRBJ2-1; D is uncertain. This CDR3 comprises 13 residues. The V end was cut by 2 bases, the J end by 4 bases, with 6 bases between.

The chain joins TRBV4-3 to TRBJ2-7; 7 bases match TRBD1. Germline loops: CDR1 LGHNA, CDR2 YSLEER. Germline trimming cut 0 bases from V and 1 base from J; bases unmatched to any gene: 3. The CDR3 totals 15 residues. CDR3 DNA: TGCGCCAGCAGCCAAGATTGGGGACAGTCCTACGAGCAGTACTTC. Amino acids: CASSQDWGQSYEQYF.

CDR3 nucleotide sequence: TGTGCCAGCAGCTTAGTTCCAGGGGTGAACACTGAAGCTTTCTTT. Protein product: CASSLVPGVNTEAFF. This chain uses TRBV11-2 with TRBJ1-1; the D gene is possibly TRBD1 (6 bases). The CDR3 covers 15 residues. Germline V gene lookup returns CDR1 SGHAT and CDR2 FQNNGV. The ends were cut back, 1 base at V and 0 bases at J, with 9 bases in the middle.

This clone was recorded only once. The chain is built from TRBV9 and TRBJ2-3; 7 nucleotides match TRBD2. J was trimmed by 4 bases and V by 2 bases; bases with no gene match: 4. Germline CDR1 is SGDLS and CDR2 is YYNGEE. The CDR3 totals 14 residues. Here the CDR3 reads CASSVGGVADTQYF. As DNA, the CDR3 is TGTGCCAGCAGCGTGGGGGGGGTCGCAGATACGCAGTATTTT.

The chain combines TRBV19 with TRBJ2-7; 8 bases map to TRBD1. The V gene end was trimmed by 5 bases and the J gene end by 2 bases; junction bases not matched to a gene: 5. The length of the CDR3 is 14 residues. The germline V gene encodes CDR1 LNHDA and CDR2 SQIVND (reference sequence). The CDR3 region is CASSGWTGPYEQYF. The CDR3 DNA follows: TGTGCCAGTAGTGGTTGGACAGGGCCCTACGAGCAGTACTTC.

The rearrangement links TRBV11-2 to TRBJ2-1; TRBD2 aligns across 11 bases. J lost 12 bases, V lost 5 bases, and 15 bases had no gene match. In germline, CDR1 is SGHAT, CDR2 FQNNGV. This CDR3 is built from 16 residues. CDR3: CASSAQTGVLAGGQFF. The CDR3 region has the DNA TGTGCCAGCAGCGCGCAGACAGGGGTTCTAGCGGGAGGGCAGTTCTTC.

The chain links TRBV5-1 to TRBJ1-1; TRBD1 is a possible D gene (6 bases). V was trimmed by 4 bases and J by 0 bases, leaving 10 bases between them. The CDR3 is 14 residues long. In germline, CDR1 is SGHRS, CDR2 YFSETQ. The CDR3 nucleotides are TGCGCCAGCAGCCGCGGACAGATGAACACTGAAGCTTTCTTT. Translated: CASSRGQMNTEAFF.

This sequence joins TRBV7-9 and TRBJ1-1; 7 nucleotides align to TRBD1. There are 13 residues in the CDR3. The junction had 3 bases not matched to a gene; V was cut back by 1 base and J by 7 bases. The V gene's germline CDR1 is SEHNR and CDR2 FQNEAQ (reference sequence). The CDR3 bases are TGTGCCAGCAGCTTAGTGGGGGACAGTGAAGCTTTCTTT. As protein: CASSLVGDSEAFF.

The V call is TRBV11-2, the J call TRBJ2-1; 9 nucleotides match TRBD2. The CDR3 is made up of 15 amino acids. Unmatched junction bases numbered 3, after V lost 5 bases and J lost 1 base. Germline V lookup: CDR1 SGHAT, CDR2 FQNNGV. CDR3 residues: CASSTTSGSYNEQFF. The CDR3 region has the DNA TGTGCCAGCAGCACGACTAGCGGTTCCTACAATGAGCAGTTCTTC.